What follows are 3 T cell receptor beta chains derived from one specimen sequenced in a study of blood T cell repertoires in COVID-19 (dated by TCRdb to about 2020). The library was produced with the immunoSEQ multiplex PCR assay. TCRdb obtained this table from immuneACCESS and retained in-frame rearrangements with V and J assigned. These tables miss some clones; where compared with another copy, unresolved V genes account for less than half of the shortfall, and the remainder is unexplained. This sample comprises about 280,000 clones, nearly 90% of them detected only once. The ten largest clones take up around 1% of the sample. The sample taken for sequencing was PBMCs or T cells enriched from blood (not recorded which). Receptor source: a woman aged 25 to 39 who had recovered from COVID-19.

This rearrangement joins TRBV27 to TRBJ2-2; 8 bases agree with TRBD2. This CDR3 comprises 16 residues. The germline V gene encodes CDR1 MNHEY and CDR2 SMNVEV (reference sequence). Losses at the gene ends were 3 bases for V and 7 bases for J; bases not matched to a gene: 10. The CDR3 bases are TGTGCCAGCAGTTTTGGAGTCCCCGGGAGGGGCGGGGAGCTGTTTTTT. This codes for CASSFGVPGRGGELFF.

V usage is TRBV11-2 and J usage is TRBJ2-2; no firm D call. V gave up 5 bases and J gave up 7 bases, with 8 bases separating them. CDR3 length: 12 residues. CDR1 and CDR2 from the germline V gene are SGHAT and FQNNGV. CDR3 DNA: TGTGCCAGCAGCCCACTCGGCGGGGAGCTGTTTTTT. Amino acids: CASSPLGGELFF.

In DNA form, the CDR3 reads TGTGCCAGCAGTTACGCCGGACAGGGGACCTACGAGCAGTACTTC. It yields the protein CASSYAGQGTYEQYF. This chain joins TRBV6-2 or TRBV6-3 and TRBJ2-7, with TRBD1 matching 9 bases. This CDR3 is built from 15 residues. Germline CDR1 MNHEY, CDR2 SVGEGT. J was trimmed by 2 bases and V by 2 bases; bases with no gene match: 4.